This T cell receptor (beta chain) stems from a study of CD8+ T cells in alopecia areata. For the study at large: The drug, tofacitinib, lasted 6 to 18 months, followed by 6 months off drug. Affected scalp percentage set treated patients' severity scores.

Noted treatment: oral pan-JAK inhibitor, 5-10 mg twice daily. Germline CDR1 and CDR2: MNHEY and SVGAGI. Trimming took 8 bases from V and 4 from J; bases not matched to a gene: 10. This CDR3 contains 14 residues. Investigators isolated RNA and reverse transcribed it into cDNA to act as the sequencing template. Profiled with immunoSEQ multiplex PCR; TCRdb holds only in-frame clones, not every one. The sample includes more than 110,000 clones, approximately 80% of them seen just once. This rearrangement joins TRBV6-5 to TRBJ1-1; 7 bases are shared with TRBD1. This material consisted of CD8+ T cells sorted from blood, taken at week 4, from a patient treated with tofacitinib. The receptor was isolated from a human donor with alopecia areata. CDR3 sequence (DNA): TGTGCCAGCTGGACAGGACCCTCGGTCACTGAAGCTTTCTTT. Its translation is CASWTGPSVTEAFF.